Detailed here is one T cell receptor (beta chain). This clonotype was counted only a few times. It lacks a known antigen. The input lacks base qualities; no much larger clone sits a single base away. The data are from a study of T-cell reconstitution after alpha-beta-depleted transplantation in children (dated by TCRdb to about 2016). Notes on the research overall: T-cell immune reconstitution after TCRalphabeta/CD19-depleted allogeneic hematopoietic cell transplantation in children was quantitatively tracked in the study by means of TCR repertoire profiling.

Library method: PCR. TCRdb lists the instrument as Illumina HiSeq 2500. To normalize quantification of the TCRbeta repertoire, the TCR libraries were built with molecular barcoding that relied on unique molecular identifiers. Using fastp trimming at Q25 and MiXCR clonotype assembly, TCRdb reanalyzed the public sequencing data and kept in-frame beta chains. For every CDR3 protein sequence, its rows merge into one entry that carries the most common genes and DNA. The sample data list around 500,000 distinct CDR3 sequences, and 9.5% to 15% of these were observed just once. The ten largest make up about 5% of the sample. The specimen was PBMCs from the stem cell graft donor, collected from the stem cell graft. The receptor's source is a human donor who donated a stem cell graft to a child with combined immunodeficiency.

CDR3 loop: CASRLPGQGHNEQFF. In nucleotides, the sequence is TGTGCCAGCAGATTACCGGGACAGGGTCACAATGAGCAGTTCTTC. The receptor chain draws on TRBV7-2 and TRBJ2-1; 9 junctional bases match TRBD1. Including the terminal cysteine and phenylalanine, the CDR3 comprises 15 residues. The CDR3 DNA has 45 bases and is translated from base 1. The germline V gene gives CDR1 as SGHTA and CDR2 as FQGNSA. Trimming accounts for 6 bases at V and 5 bases at J, while the number of junction bases matched to no gene is 8.